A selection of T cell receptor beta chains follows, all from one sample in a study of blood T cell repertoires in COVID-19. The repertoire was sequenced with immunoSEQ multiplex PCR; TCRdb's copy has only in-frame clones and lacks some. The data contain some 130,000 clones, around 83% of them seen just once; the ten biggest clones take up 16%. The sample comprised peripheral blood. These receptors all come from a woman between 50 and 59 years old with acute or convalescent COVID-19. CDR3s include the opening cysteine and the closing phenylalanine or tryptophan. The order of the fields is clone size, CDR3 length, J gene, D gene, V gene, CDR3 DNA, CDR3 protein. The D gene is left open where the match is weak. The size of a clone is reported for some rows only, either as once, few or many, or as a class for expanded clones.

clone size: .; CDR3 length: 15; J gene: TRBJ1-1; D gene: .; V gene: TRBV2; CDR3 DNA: TGTGCCAGCAGTAAAATGGGAGGGTCGAACACTGAAGCTTTCTTT; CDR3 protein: CASSKMGGSNTEAFF
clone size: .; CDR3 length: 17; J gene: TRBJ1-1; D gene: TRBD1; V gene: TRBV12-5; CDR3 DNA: TGTGCTAGTGGTTTGGGGGCCGGGACAGGGGCGAACACTGAAGCTTTCTTT; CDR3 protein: CASGLGAGTGANTEAFF
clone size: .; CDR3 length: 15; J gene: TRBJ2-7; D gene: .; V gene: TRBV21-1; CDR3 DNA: TGTGCCACGGAGAAAGCCTCGACAGCAACCTACGAGCAGTACTTC; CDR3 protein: CATEKASTATYEQYF
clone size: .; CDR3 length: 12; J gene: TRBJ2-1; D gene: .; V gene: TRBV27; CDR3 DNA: TGTGCCAGCTCAACGCGGGGGCGGGAGCAGTTCTTC; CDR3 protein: CASSTRGREQFF
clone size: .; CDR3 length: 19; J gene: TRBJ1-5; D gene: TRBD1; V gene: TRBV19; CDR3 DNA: TGTGCCAGTAGTATACGGGCCCCACAGGGGGCGCAGGGCAATCAGCCCCAGCATTTT; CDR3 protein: CASSIRAPQGAQGNQPQHF
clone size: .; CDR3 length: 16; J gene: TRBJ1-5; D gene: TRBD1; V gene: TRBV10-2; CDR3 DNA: TGCGCCAGCAGTGACCCCTACAGGGGAAGCAATCAGCCCCAGCATTTT; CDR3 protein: CASSDPYRGSNQPQHF
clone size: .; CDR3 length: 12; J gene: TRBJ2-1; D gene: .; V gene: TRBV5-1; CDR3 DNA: TGCGCCAGCAGCTTGCCAGGGGATGAGCAGTTCTTC; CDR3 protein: CASSLPGDEQFF
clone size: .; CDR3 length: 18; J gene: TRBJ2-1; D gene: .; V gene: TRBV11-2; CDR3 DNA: TGTGCCAGCAGCTTAGGGTACGGGGGAGCGAACCGGGCCAATGAGCAGTTCTTC; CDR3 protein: CASSLGYGGANRANEQFF
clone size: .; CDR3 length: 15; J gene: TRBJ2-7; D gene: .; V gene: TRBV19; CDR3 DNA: TGTGCCAGTAGTACATCCGGGACTCGGGGCGGCGAGCAGTACTTC; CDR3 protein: CASSTSGTRGGEQYF
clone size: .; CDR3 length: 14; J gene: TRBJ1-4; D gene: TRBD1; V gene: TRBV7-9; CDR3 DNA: TGTGCCAGCAGCTCAGGACAGGGAAGGGAAAAACTGTTTTTT; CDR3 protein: CASSSGQGREKLFF
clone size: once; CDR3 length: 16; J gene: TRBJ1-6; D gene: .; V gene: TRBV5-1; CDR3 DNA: TGCGCCAGCAGCTTGGGTAGGGGCGGCGTGGATTCACCCCTCCACTTT; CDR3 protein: CASSLGRGGVDSPLHF
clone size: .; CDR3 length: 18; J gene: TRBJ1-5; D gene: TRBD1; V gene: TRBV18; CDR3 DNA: TGTGCCAGCTCCACGAATCCTCTTGGTGGACAGGGGGGACAGCCCCAGCATTTT; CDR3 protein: CASSTNPLGGQGGQPQHF
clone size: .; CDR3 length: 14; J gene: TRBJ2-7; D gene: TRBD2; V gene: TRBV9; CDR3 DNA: TGTGCCAGCAGCGTAGCTGCGGGGGGTTACGAGCAGTACTTC; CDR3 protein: CASSVAAGGYEQYF
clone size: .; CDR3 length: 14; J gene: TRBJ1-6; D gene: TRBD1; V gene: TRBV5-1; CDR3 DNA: TGCGCCAGCAGCTTGGGACAGGGTAGCTCACCCCTCCACTTT; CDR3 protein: CASSLGQGSSPLHF
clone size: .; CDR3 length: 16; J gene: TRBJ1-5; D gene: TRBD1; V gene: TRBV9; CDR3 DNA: TGTGCCAGCAGCGTAGGTCTGACAGGGAACGGTCAGCCCCAGCATTTT; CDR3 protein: CASSVGLTGNGQPQHF
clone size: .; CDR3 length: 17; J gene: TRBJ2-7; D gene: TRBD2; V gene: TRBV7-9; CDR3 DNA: TGTGCCAGCAGCTCGCCGGGACTAGCGGGGGAGGGCTACGAGCAGTACTTC; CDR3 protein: CASSSPGLAGEGYEQYF
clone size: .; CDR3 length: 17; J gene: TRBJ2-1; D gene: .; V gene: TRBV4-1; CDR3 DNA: TGCGCCAGCAGCCAAGATCCCGGCGGGGGCCTAAACAATGAGCAGTTCTTC; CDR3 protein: CASSQDPGGGLNNEQFF
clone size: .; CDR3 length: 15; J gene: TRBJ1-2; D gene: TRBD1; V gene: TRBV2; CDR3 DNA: TGTGCCAGCAGTAATGAGGACAGGGGGCTCTCTGGCTACACCTTC; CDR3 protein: CASSNEDRGLSGYTF
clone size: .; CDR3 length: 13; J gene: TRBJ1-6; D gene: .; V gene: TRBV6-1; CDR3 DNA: TGTGCCAGCAGTGACACAGGGTTATCACCCCTCCACTTT; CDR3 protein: CASSDTGLSPLHF
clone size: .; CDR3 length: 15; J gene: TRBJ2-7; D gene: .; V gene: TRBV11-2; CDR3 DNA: TGTGCCAGCAGTCGATTAAATCGGGGGTCCTACGAGCAGTACTTC; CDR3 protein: CASSRLNRGSYEQYF